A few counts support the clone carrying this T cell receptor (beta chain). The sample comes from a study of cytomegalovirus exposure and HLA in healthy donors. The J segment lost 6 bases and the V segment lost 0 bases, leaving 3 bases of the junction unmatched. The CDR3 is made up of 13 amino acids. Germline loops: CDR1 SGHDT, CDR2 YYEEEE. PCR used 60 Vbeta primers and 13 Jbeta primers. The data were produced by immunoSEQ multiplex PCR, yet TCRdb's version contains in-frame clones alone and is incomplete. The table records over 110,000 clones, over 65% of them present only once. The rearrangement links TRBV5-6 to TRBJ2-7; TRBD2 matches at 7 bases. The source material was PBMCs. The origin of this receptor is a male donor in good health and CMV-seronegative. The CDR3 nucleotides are TGTGCCAGCAGCTTGGGCGGGAGCGGCGAGCAGTACTTC. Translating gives CASSLGGSGEQYF.